This TCR beta chain was sequenced in a study of blood T cell repertoires in COVID-19. Using immunoSEQ multiplex PCR, the repertoire was profiled, and TCRdb retains in-frame clones only, with some absent. The data contain about 260,000 clones, about 87% of them singletons. Trimming pared 2 bases from V and 4 bases from J, leaving 9 bases between. Looked up from germline, CDR1 is SGHNT and CDR2 is YENEEA. The CDR3 runs to 13 residues. Two negative PCRs, clearance, or symptom resolution characterized the recovered Cohort 3 donors. The source of this sequence is a woman between 50 and 59 years old who had recovered from COVID-19. The material sequenced was PBMCs or T cells enriched from blood (not recorded which). The rearrangement joins TRBV11-3 to TRBJ2-7; TRBD1 is a possible D gene (6 bases). The CDR3 spells CASSLNRAYEQYF. DNA for the CDR3: TGTGCCAGCAGCTTAAACAGGGCTTACGAGCAGTACTTC.